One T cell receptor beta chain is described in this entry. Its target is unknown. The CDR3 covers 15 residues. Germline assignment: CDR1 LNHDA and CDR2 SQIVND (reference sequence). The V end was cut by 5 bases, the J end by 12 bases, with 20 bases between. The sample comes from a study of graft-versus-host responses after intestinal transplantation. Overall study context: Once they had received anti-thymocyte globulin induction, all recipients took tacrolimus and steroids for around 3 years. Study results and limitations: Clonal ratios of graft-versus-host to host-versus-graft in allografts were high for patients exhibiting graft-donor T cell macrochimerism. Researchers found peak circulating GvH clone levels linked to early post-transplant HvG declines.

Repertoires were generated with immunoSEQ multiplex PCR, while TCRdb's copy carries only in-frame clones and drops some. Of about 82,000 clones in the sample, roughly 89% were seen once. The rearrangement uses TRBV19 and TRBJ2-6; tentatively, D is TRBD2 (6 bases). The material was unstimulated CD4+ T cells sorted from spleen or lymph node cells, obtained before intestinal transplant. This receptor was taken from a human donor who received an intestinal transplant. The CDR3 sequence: CASSLVGGARAVLTF. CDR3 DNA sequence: TGTGCCAGTAGTTTGGTCGGAGGGGCGCGTGCCGTCCTGACTTTC. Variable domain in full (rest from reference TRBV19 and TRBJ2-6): DGGITQSPKYLFRKEGQNVTLSCEQNLNHDAMYWYRQDPGQGLRLIYYSQIVNDFQKGDIAEGYSVSREKKESFPLTVTSAQKNPTAFYLCASSLVGGARAVLTFGAGSRLTVL.